The 8 T cell receptor beta chains below all came from one sample that was sequenced in a study of T cell clonality in common variable immunodeficiency. The assay was immunoSEQ multiplex PCR, and TCRdb's table has in-frame clones only and misses some. The table records about 43,000 clones without singletons, the ten largest covering approximately 2%. The source material was peripheral blood mononuclear cells. The receptors derive from a person aged 18-70 years in good health.

This clone was picked up many times. The CDR3 end falls 3 residues outside the read, so it is completed with the germline J gene. The V gene is TRBV30, the J gene TRBJ2-7, with D maybe TRBD1 (6 bases). This CDR3 spans 14 amino acids. Germline V CDR1 and CDR2: GTSNPN, SVGIG (reference sequence). V was cut by 5 bases and J by 0 bases, with 14 bases left in between. CDR3 DNA, as far as it was read: TGTGCCTGGGGATACAGGGCCCTCTCCTACGAG. Encoded protein: CAWGYRALSYE. The whole CDR3 protein is CAWGYRALSYEQYF.

This clone has at least ten counts. The read gets to within 3 residues of the CDR3 end, and the germline J gene fills in the rest. This chain joins TRBV7-3 and TRBJ1-6; TRBD1 matches 10 bases. The length of the CDR3 is 15 residues. Germline V gene data show CDR1 as SGHTA and CDR2 as FQGTGA. Trimming took 4 bases from V and 9 from J; bases not matched to a gene: 6. The sequenced part of the CDR3 DNA is TGTGCCAGCAGCTCGACCGGGACAGGGGTTTCACCC. The encoded protein is CASSSTGTGVSP. The entire CDR3 protein reads CASSSTGTGVSPLHF.

This clone was seen ten or more times. The DNA ends 3 residues before the CDR3 does, and the rest of the CDR3 is filled in from the germline J gene. The chain employs TRBV6-1 and TRBJ2-3, with 9 bases that match TRBD2. Looked up from germline, CDR1 is MNHNS and CDR2 is SASEGT. V gave up 3 bases and J gave up 3 bases; unmatched junction bases: 4. The CDR3 sequence is 15 residues long. The CDR3 is CASSDSSGKTDTQYF. CDR3 bases read: TGTGCCAGCAGTGATTCTAGCGGGAAGACAGATACG.

This clone showed up just a few times. The CDR3 end is not reached by the read, which stops 3 residues before it; the germline J gene fills it in. V and J are TRBV19 and TRBJ1-2, with D perhaps matching TRBD1 (6 bases). Trimming removed 0 bases at V and 0 bases at J, with 8 bases between. The CDR3 runs 15 residues. Germline V lookup: CDR1 LNHDA, CDR2 SQIVND (reference sequence). CDR3 sequence: CASSIDRTANYGYTF. The CDR3 bases that were read are TGTGCCAGTAGTATAGATCGGACAGCTAACTATGGC. The variable domain in full, with the rest retrieved from reference TRBV19 and TRBJ1-2, is DGGITQSPKYLFRKEGQNVTLSCEQNLNHDAMYWYRQDPGQGLRLIYYSQIVNDFQKGDIAEGYSVSREKKESFPLTVTSAQKNPTAFYLCASSIDRTANYGYTFGSGTRLTVV.

This clone was recorded at least ten times. Sequencing ends 3 residues short of the CDR3 end; the germline J gene provides the rest. V and J are TRBV6-2 or TRBV6-3 and TRBJ2-7, with 13 bases lining up with TRBD2. Per germline, CDR1 MNHEY and CDR2 SVGEGT. The CDR3 contains 14 residues. V lost 6 bases and J lost 5; bases outside the gene matches: 4. The CDR3: CASSQTSGRNEQYF. CDR3 DNA, as far as it was read: TGTGCCAGCAGCCAGACTAGCGGGAGGAACGAG.

This clone was recorded at least ten times. The read terminates 3 residues before the CDR3 end, so the remaining end is supplied by the germline J gene. V usage is TRBV19 and J usage is TRBJ2-4, with 13 nucleotides matching TRBD2. Germline-derived CDR1 and CDR2 are LNHDA and SQIVND (reference sequence). J gave up 7 bases and V 6 bases, and 9 bases lay outside the gene matches. The CDR3 is 16 amino acids. CDR3 in amino acids: CASSPLAGGPGNIQYF. CDR3 DNA (partial): TGTGCCAGTAGCCCACTAGCGGGGGGGCCGGGGAACATT. The full variable domain, with the rest looked up from reference TRBV19 and TRBJ2-4, is DGGITQSPKYLFRKEGQNVTLSCEQNLNHDAMYWYRQDPGQGLRLIYYSQIVNDFQKGDIAEGYSVSREKKESFPLTVTSAQKNPTAFYLCASSPLAGGPGNIQYFGAGTRLSVL.

This clone has a count of ten or more. The read terminates 3 residues ahead of where the CDR3 ends, so the germline J gene completes it. The chain couples TRBV18 to TRBJ2-3; TRBD2 matches 9 bases. The V and J ends lost 2 bases and 2 bases, in that order; junction bases with no gene match: 5. The CDR3 has 16 residues. From germline, CDR1 is KGHSH and CDR2 LQKENI. Incomplete CDR3 DNA: TGTGCCAGCTCACCAGGGACTAGCAGCACCACAGATACG. Its translation: CASSPGTSSTTDT. The whole CDR3 protein is CASSPGTSSTTDTQYF.

This clone was picked up many times. The read ends 3 residues before the CDR3 terminus; that terminus is restored from the germline J gene. The rearrangement joins TRBV19 to TRBJ1-2; D possibly corresponds to TRBD1 (6 bases). Germline loops: CDR1 LNHDA, CDR2 SQIVND (reference sequence). CDR3 length: 13 amino acids. V gave up 7 bases and J gave up 7 bases, with 16 bases separating them. The chain's CDR3 is CASNPTGSGGYTF. The CDR3 bases that were read are TGTGCCAGTAACCCGACAGGTTCTGGTGGC. Filled out from reference TRBV19 and TRBJ1-2, the complete variable domain reads DGGITQSPKYLFRKEGQNVTLSCEQNLNHDAMYWYRQDPGQGLRLIYYSQIVNDFQKGDIAEGYSVSREKKESFPLTVTSAQKNPTAFYLCASNPTGSGGYTFGSGTRLTVV.